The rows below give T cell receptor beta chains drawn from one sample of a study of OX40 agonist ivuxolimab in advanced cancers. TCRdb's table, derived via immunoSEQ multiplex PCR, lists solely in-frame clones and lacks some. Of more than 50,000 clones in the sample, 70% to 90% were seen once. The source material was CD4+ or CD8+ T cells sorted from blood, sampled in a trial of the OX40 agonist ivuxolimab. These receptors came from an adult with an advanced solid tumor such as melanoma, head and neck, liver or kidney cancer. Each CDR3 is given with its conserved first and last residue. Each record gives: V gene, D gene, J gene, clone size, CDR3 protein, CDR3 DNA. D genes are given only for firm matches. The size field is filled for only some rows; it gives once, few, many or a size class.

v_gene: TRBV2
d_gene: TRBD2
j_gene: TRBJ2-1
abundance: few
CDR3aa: CASRDGTSVRGGEQFF
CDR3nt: TGTGCCAGCAGGGACGGGACTAGCGTTCGAGGGGGTGAGCAGTTCTTC

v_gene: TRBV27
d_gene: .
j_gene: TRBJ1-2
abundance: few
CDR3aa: CASSLSGTRGGYTF
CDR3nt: TGTGCCAGCAGTTTATCCGGGACCAGAGGAGGCTACACCTTC

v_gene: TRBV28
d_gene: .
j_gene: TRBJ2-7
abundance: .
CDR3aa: CASNSRGPRYEQYF
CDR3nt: TGTGCCAGCAACTCACGGGGCCCCCGCTACGAGCAGTACTTC

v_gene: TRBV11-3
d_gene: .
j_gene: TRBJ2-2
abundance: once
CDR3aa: CASSLDNRLNTGELFF
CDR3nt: TGTGCCAGCAGCTTAGATAACAGACTCAACACCGGGGAGCTGTTTTTT

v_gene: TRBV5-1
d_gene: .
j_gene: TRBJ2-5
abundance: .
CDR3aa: CASSLPGQQETQYF
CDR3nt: TGCGCCAGCAGCTTACCGGGACAACAAGAGACCCAGTACTTC

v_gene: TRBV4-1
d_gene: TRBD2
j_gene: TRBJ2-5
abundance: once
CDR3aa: CASSQDLAGAAEETQYF
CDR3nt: TGCGCCAGCAGCCAAGATCTAGCGGGAGCCGCGGAAGAGACCCAGTACTTC

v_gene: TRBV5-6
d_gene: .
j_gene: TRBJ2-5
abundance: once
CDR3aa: CASSLGGGETQYF
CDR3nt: TGTGCCAGCAGCTTGGGGGGAGGCGAGACCCAGTACTTC

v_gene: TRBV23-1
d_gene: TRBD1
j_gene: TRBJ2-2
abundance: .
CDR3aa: CASIPGQEGEAGELFF
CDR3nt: TGCGCCAGCATCCCAGGACAGGAAGGAGAGGCCGGGGAGCTGTTTTTT

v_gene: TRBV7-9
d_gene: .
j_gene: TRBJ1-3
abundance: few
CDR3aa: CASSRAGSLSGNTIYF
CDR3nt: TGTGCCAGCAGCCGCGCTGGCAGCCTCTCTGGAAACACCATATATTTT

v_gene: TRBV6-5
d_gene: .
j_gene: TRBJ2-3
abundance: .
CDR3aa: CASSYGNTQYF
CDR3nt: TGTGCCAGCAGTTACGGTAATACGCAGTATTTT

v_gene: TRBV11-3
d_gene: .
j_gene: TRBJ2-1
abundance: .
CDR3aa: CASSPGYQEQFF
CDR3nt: TGTGCCAGCAGCCCCGGGTATCAAGAGCAGTTCTTC

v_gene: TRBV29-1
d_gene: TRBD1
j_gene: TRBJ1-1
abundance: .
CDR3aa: CSGHFTGGTEAFF
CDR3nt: TGCAGCGGACACTTCACAGGGGGCACTGAAGCTTTCTTT

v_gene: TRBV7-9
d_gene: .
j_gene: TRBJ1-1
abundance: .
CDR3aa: CASSLGPMNTEAFF
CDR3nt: TGTGCCAGCAGCTTGGGGCCGATGAACACTGAAGCTTTCTTT

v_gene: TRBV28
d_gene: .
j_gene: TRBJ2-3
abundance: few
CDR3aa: CASRQMAGFTDTQYF
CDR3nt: TGTGCCAGCAGACAAATGGCGGGGTTCACAGATACGCAGTATTTT

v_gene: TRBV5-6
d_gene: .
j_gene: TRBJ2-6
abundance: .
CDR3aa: CASSGRTVSGANVLTF
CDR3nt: TGTGCCAGCAGCGGCCGGACAGTCTCTGGGGCCAACGTCCTGACTTTC

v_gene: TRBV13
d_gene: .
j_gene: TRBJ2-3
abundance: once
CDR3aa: CASSLVTDTQYF
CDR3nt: TGTGCCAGCAGCTTAGTCACAGATACGCAGTATTTT

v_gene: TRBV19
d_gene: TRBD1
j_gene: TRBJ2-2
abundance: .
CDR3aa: CASSIDWPGTEGTGELFF
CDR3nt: TGTGCCAGTAGTATAGATTGGCCCGGGACAGAAGGTACCGGGGAGCTGTTTTTT

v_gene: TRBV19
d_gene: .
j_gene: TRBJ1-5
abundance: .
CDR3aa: CASSTGWGSNQPQHF
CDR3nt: TGTGCCAGTAGTACTGGTTGGGGATCTAATCAGCCCCAGCATTTT

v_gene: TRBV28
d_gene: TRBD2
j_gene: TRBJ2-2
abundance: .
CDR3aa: CASMSGRLAGTGELFF
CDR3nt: TGTGCCAGCATGTCGGGGCGACTAGCTGGAACCGGGGAGCTGTTTTTT

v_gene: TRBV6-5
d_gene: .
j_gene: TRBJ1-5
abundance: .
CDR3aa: CASSYSNWEPQHF
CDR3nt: TGTGCCAGCAGTTACTCCAACTGGGAGCCCCAGCATTTT

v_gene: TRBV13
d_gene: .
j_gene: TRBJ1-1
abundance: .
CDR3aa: CASSLGQVMNTEAFF
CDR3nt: TGTGCCAGCAGCCTAGGTCAGGTCATGAACACTGAAGCTTTCTTT

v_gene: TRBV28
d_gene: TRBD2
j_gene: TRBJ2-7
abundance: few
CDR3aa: CASSFSLRETYEQYF
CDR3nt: TGTGCCAGCAGTTTTTCTCTGCGGGAGACCTACGAGCAGTACTTC

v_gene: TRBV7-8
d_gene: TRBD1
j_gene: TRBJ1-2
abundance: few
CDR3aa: CASSSTQGAEGYTF
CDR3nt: TGTGCCAGCAGCTCCACACAGGGGGCCGAGGGCTACACCTTC

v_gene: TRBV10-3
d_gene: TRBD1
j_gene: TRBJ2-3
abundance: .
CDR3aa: CAISEVDRGRVTDTQYF
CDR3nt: TGTGCCATCAGTGAGGTTGACAGGGGGCGCGTAACAGATACGCAGTATTTT

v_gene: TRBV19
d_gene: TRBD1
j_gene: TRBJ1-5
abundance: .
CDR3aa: CASSDTGTGVRQPQHF
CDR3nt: TGTGCCAGTAGTGACACCGGGACAGGGGTGCGGCAGCCCCAGCATTTT

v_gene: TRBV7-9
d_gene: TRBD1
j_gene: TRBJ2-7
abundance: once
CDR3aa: CASSLVKGTGGAQYF
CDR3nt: TGTGCCAGCAGCTTAGTGAAAGGGACAGGGGGCGCCCAGTACTTC

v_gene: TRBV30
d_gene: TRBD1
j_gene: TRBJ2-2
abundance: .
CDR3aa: CAWGGQGIGELFF
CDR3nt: TGTGCCTGGGGGGGACAGGGGATCGGGGAGCTGTTTTTT

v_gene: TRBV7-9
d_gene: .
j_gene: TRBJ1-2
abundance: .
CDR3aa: CASSFGQRGFGYTF
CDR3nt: TGTGCCAGCAGCTTCGGACAGCGGGGTTTTGGCTACACCTTC

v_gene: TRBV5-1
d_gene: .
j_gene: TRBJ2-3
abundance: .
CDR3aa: CASSRDGGLADTQYF
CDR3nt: TGCGCCAGCAGCCGAGATGGCGGGTTGGCAGATACGCAGTATTTT

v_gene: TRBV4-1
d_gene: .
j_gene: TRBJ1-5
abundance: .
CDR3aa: CASSPGLGNQPQHF
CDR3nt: TGCGCCAGCAGCCCGGGACTGGGAAATCAGCCCCAGCATTTT

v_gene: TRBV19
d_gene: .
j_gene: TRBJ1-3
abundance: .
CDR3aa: CASRSVSAGNTIYF
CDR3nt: TGTGCCAGTAGAAGCGTTTCGGCTGGAAACACCATATATTTT

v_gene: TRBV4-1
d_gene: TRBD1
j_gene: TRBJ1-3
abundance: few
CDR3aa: CASSLRDRGLGNTIYF
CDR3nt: TGCGCCAGCAGTCTCCGGGACAGGGGCCTGGGGAACACCATATATTTT

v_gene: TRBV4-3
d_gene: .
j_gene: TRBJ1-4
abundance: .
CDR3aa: CASSQDYVEPNEKLFF
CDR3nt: TGCGCCAGCAGCCAAGATTATGTAGAGCCTAATGAAAAACTGTTTTTT

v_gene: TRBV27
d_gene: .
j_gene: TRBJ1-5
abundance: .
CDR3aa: CASSPSNQPQHF
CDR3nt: TGTGCCAGCAGTCCTTCCAATCAGCCCCAGCATTTT

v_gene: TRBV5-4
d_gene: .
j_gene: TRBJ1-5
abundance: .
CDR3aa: CASPRGDQPQHF
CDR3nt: TGTGCCAGCCCCCGGGGAGATCAGCCCCAGCATTTT

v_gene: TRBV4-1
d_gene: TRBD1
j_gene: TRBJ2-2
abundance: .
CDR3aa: CASSLTGGNTGELFF
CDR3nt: TGCGCCAGCAGCCTGACAGGGGGGAACACCGGGGAGCTGTTTTTT

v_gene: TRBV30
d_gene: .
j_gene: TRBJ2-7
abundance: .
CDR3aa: CAWSAPGTFSSYEQYF
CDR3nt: TGTGCCTGGAGTGCTCCCGGGACTTTTAGCTCCTACGAGCAGTACTTC

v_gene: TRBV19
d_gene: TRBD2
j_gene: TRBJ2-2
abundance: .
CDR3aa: CASSRLAGVTGELFF
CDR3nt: TGTGCCAGTAGTCGACTAGCGGGAGTTACCGGGGAGCTGTTTTTT

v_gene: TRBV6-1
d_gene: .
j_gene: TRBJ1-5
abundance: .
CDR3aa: CASSLISGTKQPQHF
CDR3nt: TGTGCCAGCAGCCTCATATCAGGGACGAAACAGCCCCAGCATTTT

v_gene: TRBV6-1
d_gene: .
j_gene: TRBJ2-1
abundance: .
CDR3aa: CASSERRQRTFF
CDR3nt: TGTGCCAGCAGTGAAAGGAGACAAAGGACGTTCTTC